The clone carrying this TCR beta chain has only one observation. This entry comes from a study of blood T cell repertoires in COVID-19. On the study more broadly: COVID-19 samples, acute and convalescent, were from the United States, Italy and Spain.

Assay: immunoSEQ multiplex PCR; the TCRdb copy retains only in-frame clones and omits some. The profile shows some 250,000 clones, roughly 80% of them singletons. Trimming took off 4 bases at V and 3 bases at J, with 11 bases between the two ends. The germline gives CDR1 SGHRS, CDR2 YFSETQ. The length of the CDR3 is 14 residues. The sequenced material came from peripheral blood. This chain connects TRBV5-1 to TRBJ1-5; TRBD1 might be the D (5 bases). The sequence derives from a woman aged 80 or older with acute or convalescent COVID-19. CDR3 sequence: CASSDDSLNQPQHF. Written as DNA, the CDR3 is TGCGCCAGCAGCGACGACAGCCTCAATCAGCCCCAGCATTTT.